Each of the 14 T cell receptor beta chains below was sequenced from the same sample in a study of shared clonotypes between healthy human individuals. Terminally differentiated effector memory CD45RA+ cells were left out of the naive CD8 fraction, which was CD45RO-negative and positively selected for CCR7. The protocol was immunoSEQ multiplex PCR, while the TCRdb copy is restricted to in-frame clones and leaves out a portion. The data contain roughly 2,000,000 clones, over 85% of them singletons. Material: naive CD8+ T cells sorted from blood. The source is a man between 18 and 35 years old in good health.

The rearrangement links TRBV10-2 to TRBJ2-2; maybe TRBD2 (5 bases). V was pared by 8 bases and J by 1 base, with 14 bases between. This CDR3 spans 15 amino acids. Germline CDR1 WSHSY, CDR2 SAAADI. CDR3 nucleotide sequence: TGCGCCAGCCTTTTACTCGCGGGGAACACCGGGGAGCTGTTTTTT. This sequence encodes CASLLLAGNTGELFF.

The J gene is TRBJ2-3, the V gene TRBV9, with D uncertain. Germline assignment: CDR1 SGDLS and CDR2 YYNGEE. The CDR3 spans 15 residues. V dropped 4 bases and J dropped 4 bases, with 16 bases sitting between them. The CDR3 region is CASSSGRWGPDTQYF. The CDR3 DNA reads as TGTGCCAGCAGCTCCGGCCGGTGGGGTCCAGATACGCAGTATTTT.

With regard to this clone: Other DNA variants within this sample encode the same CDR3. The chain couples TRBV9 to TRBJ1-2; D not resolved. In germline, CDR1 is SGDLS, CDR2 YYNGEE. V lost 2 bases to trimming and J lost 0 bases, with 5 bases between them. This CDR3 region has 13 residues. The CDR3 spells CASSVNSNYGYTF. CDR3 bases: TGTGCCAGCAGCGTTAACTCTAACTATGGCTACACCTTC.

The rearrangement joins TRBV7-8 to TRBJ1-2; tentative D call: TRBD1 (6 bases). The CDR3 has 15 amino acids. Per germline, CDR1 SGHVS and CDR2 FQNEAQ. The V and J ends lost 2 bases and 6 bases respectively, with 16 bases between them. DNA of the CDR3: TGTGCCAGCAGCTTATCCCTCCAACCAGGGGATGGCTACACCTTC. It specifies CASSLSLQPGDGYTF.

The CDR3 coding sequence is TGTGCCAGCAGCATTGTAGAGACCCAGTACTTC. Residues: CASSIVETQYF. The rearrangement joins TRBV5-6 to TRBJ2-5; D not certain. Germline V CDR1 and CDR2: SGHDT, YYEEEE. The CDR3 covers 11 residues. Trimming removed 4 bases at V and 4 bases at J, with 5 bases between. Variable domain in full (rest from reference TRBV5-6 and TRBJ2-5): DAGVTQSPTHLIKTRGQQVTLRCSPKSGHDTVSWYQQALGQGPQFIFQYYEEEERQRGNFPDRFSGHQFPNYSSELNVNALLLGDSALYLCASSIVETQYFGPGTRLLVL.

J is TRBJ2-7 and V is TRBV6-5; TRBD2 might be the D (6 bases). V was shortened by 5 bases and J by 0 bases, with 14 bases between the two germline ends. CDR3 size: 15 residues. The germline V gene has CDR1 MNHEY and CDR2 SVGAGI. The CDR3 region has the DNA TGTGCCAGCAGTCCCGCTCTTAGCGGCTCCTACGAGCAGTACTTC. Translating it yields CASSPALSGSYEQYF.

Comments on this clone: Other DNA sequences in this sample translate to the same CDR3. The chain has TRBV27 and TRBJ1-2; tentatively, D is TRBD1 (5 bases). The CDR3 extends over 14 amino acids. CDR1 is MNHEY and CDR2 is SMNVEV in the germline V gene (reference sequence). V was clipped by 2 bases and J by 5 bases, with 12 bases between them. CDR3 coding DNA: TGTGCCAGCAGTTTAGGCGGGGCAGGGTATGGCTACACCTTC. Encoded protein: CASSLGGAGYGYTF.

Details on this clone: Other DNA sequences of this sample code for an identical CDR3. The chain links TRBV13 to TRBJ2-7; D gene unclear. Looked up from germline, CDR1 is PRHDT and CDR2 is FYEKMQ (reference sequence). V shed 5 bases and J shed 3 bases, with 14 bases lying between them. The CDR3 is 14 amino acids. The CDR3 region has the DNA TGTGCCAGCAGCCTGGGGTTGGCGAGCTACGAGCAGTACTTC. This encodes CASSLGLASYEQYF.

V is TRBV30 and J is TRBJ1-3; 9 bases align to TRBD1. The CDR3 sequence is 16 residues long. Germline lookup yields CDR1 GTSNPN and CDR2 SVGIG (reference sequence). The trim removed 2 bases at V and 0 bases at J, leaving 5 bases unmatched. CDR3 sequence (DNA): TGTGCCTGGAGTCCAGGGACAGGGAGCTCTGGAAACACCATATATTTT. Amino acids: CAWSPGTGSSGNTIYF.

This rearrangement joins TRBV13 to TRBJ2-7; D perhaps matches TRBD1 (6 bases). The CDR3 loop spans 14 amino acids. Germline CDR1 PRHDT, CDR2 FYEKMQ (reference sequence). V was clipped by 5 bases and J by 0 bases, with 11 bases between them. This CDR3 is CASSEGQSSYEQYF. CDR3 DNA sequence: TGTGCCAGCAGCGAAGGACAGTCCTCCTACGAGCAGTACTTC.

In its sample, this clone was seen a few times. The V and J genes are TRBV27 and TRBJ2-3; 11 nucleotides match TRBD2. CDR3 length: 15 amino acids. The J segment lost 1 base and the V segment lost 5 bases, leaving 2 bases of the junction unmatched. Per the germline V gene, CDR1 is MNHEY and CDR2 is SMNVEV (reference sequence). CDR3 sequence reads: CASSEGLAGTDTQYF. Here the CDR3 DNA reads TGTGCCAGCAGTGAGGGACTAGCGGGCACAGATACGCAGTATTTT.

This sequence joins TRBV27 and TRBJ1-4; D perhaps matches TRBD1 (6 bases). The germline gives CDR1 MNHEY, CDR2 SMNVEV (reference sequence). V gave up 1 base and J gave up 0 bases, with 12 bases separating them. The CDR3 has 17 residues. The DNA for the CDR3 is TGTGCCAGCAGTTTATTGGGGGGGCCAACAACTAATGAAAAACTGTTTTTT. It encodes CASSLLGGPTTNEKLFF.

This clone showed up just once. In DNA form, the CDR3 reads TGTGCCAGCAGCGCCGCGGTGGACTTGTACAATGAGCAGTTCTTC. Translation gives CASSAAVDLYNEQFF. V and J are TRBV9 and TRBJ2-1; D is possibly TRBD2 (5 bases). The V and J ends lost 3 bases and 4 bases respectively, with 14 bases between them. Germline lookup yields CDR1 SGDLS and CDR2 YYNGEE. The CDR3 is 15 residues long.

In regard to this clone: At one of its ends the junction is not consistent with the germline gene, which may arise from a read error. The gene calls are TRBV7-9 and TRBJ1-4; D not certain. Per germline, CDR1 SEHNR and CDR2 FQNEAQ (reference sequence). This CDR3 region has 9 residues. The CDR3 DNA follows: TGTGCCAGCAGCTTAGCGCGGCCATTT. Translated: CASSLARPF.